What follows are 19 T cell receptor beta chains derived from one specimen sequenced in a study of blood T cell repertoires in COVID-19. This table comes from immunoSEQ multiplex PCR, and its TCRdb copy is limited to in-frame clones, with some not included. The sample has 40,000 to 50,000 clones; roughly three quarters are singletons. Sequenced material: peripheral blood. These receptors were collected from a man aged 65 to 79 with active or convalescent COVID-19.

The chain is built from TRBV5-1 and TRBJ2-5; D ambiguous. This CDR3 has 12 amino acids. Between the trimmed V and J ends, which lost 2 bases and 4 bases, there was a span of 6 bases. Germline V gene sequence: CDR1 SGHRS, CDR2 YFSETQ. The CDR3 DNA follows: TGCGCCAGCAGCTTTCCATCAGAGACCCAGTACTTC. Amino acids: CASSFPSETQYF.

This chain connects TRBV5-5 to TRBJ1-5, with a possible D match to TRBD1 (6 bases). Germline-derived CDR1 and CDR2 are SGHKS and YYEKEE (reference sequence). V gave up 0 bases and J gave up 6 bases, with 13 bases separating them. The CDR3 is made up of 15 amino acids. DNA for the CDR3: TGTGCCAGCAGCTTGGAAACAGGGAGGGGTCAGCCCCAGCATTTT. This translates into CASSLETGRGQPQHF.

In DNA, the CDR3 is TGTGCCAGCAGCTTAGAGCCAGCGGGGGCCACAGATACGCAGTATTTT. Encoded protein: CASSLEPAGATDTQYF. The chain recombines TRBV7-2 with TRBJ2-3; 8 nucleotides agree with TRBD2. This CDR3 is built from 16 residues. The V segment lost 1 base and the J segment 2 bases; nucleotides outside the gene matches: 5. Germline CDR1 is SGHTA and CDR2 is FQGNSA.

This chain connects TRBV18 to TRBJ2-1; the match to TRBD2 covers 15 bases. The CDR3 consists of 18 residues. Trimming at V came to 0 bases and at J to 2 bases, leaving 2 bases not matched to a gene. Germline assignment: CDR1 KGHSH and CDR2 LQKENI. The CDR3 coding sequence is TGTGCCAGCTCACCACCGGGACTAGCGGGGGGTACCTACAATGAGCAGTTCTTC. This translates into CASSPPGLAGGTYNEQFF.

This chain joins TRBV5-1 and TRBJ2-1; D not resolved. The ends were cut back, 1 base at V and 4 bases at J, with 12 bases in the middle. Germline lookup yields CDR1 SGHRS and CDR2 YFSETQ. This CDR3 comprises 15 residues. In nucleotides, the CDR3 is TGCGCCAGCAGCTTGTCACAGCTACTTTACAATGAGCAGTTCTTC. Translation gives CASSLSQLLYNEQFF.

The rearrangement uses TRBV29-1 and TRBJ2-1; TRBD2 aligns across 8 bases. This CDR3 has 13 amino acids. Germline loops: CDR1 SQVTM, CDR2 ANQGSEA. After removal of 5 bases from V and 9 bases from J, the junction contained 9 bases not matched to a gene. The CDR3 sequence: CSVSGGETGEQFF. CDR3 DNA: TGCAGCGTTAGCGGGGGTGAAACTGGTGAGCAGTTCTTC.

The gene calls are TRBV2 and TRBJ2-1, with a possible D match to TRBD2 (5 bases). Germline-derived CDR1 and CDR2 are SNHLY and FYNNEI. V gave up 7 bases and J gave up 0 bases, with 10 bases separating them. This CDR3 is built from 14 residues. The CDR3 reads CASNERSSYNEQFF. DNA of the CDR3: TGTGCCAGCAATGAGCGGAGCTCCTACAATGAGCAGTTCTTC. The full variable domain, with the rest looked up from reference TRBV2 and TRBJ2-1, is EPEVTQTPSHQVTQMGQEVILRCVPISNHLYFYWYRQILGQKVEFLVSFYNNEISEKSEIFDDQFSVERPDGSNFTLKIRSTKLEDSAMYFCASNERSSYNEQFFGPGTRLTVL.

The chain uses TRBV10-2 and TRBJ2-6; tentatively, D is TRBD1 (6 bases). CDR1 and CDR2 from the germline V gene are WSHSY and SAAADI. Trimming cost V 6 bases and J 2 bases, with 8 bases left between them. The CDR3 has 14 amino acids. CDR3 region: CASRSGAGANVLTF. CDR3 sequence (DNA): TGCGCCAGCAGGTCAGGGGCTGGGGCCAACGTCCTGACTTTC.

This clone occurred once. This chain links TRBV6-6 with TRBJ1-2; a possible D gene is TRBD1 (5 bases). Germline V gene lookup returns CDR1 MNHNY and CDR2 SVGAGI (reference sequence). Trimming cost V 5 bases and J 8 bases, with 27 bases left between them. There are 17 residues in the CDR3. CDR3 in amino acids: CASSPDGGGEVRRGYTF. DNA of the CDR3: TGTGCCAGCAGTCCTGATGGGGGGGGAGAGGTTCGAAGGGGCTACACCTTC.

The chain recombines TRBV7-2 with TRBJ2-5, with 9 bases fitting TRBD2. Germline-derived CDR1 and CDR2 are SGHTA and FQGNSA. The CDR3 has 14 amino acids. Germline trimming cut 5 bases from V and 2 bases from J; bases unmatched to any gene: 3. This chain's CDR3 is CASSPSGVQETQYF. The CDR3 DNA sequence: TGTGCCAGCAGCCCTAGCGGGGTGCAAGAGACCCAGTACTTC.

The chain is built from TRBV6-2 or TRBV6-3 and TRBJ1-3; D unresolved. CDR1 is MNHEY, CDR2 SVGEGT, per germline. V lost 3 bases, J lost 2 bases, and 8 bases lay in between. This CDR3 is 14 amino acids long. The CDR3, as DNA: TGTGCCAGCAGTTATCGGAGCGCTGGAAACACCATATATTTT. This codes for CASSYRSAGNTIYF.

The CDR3 is CASSSSEGELFF. CDR3 in DNA: TGTGCCAGCAGCTCGAGCGAGGGGGAGCTGTTTTTT. This chain uses TRBV5-4 with TRBJ2-2; D remains unclear. Germline V CDR1 and CDR2: SGHNT, YYREEE (reference sequence). V lost 3 bases, J lost 8 bases, and 8 bases lay in between. The CDR3 runs 12 residues.

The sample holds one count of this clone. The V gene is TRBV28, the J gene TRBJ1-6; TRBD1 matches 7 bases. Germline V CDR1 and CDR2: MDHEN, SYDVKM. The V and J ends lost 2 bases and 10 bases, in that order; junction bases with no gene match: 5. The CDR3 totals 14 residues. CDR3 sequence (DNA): TGTGCCAGCAGTTTAGGGTCAGGGGGATCACCCCTCCACTTT. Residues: CASSLGSGGSPLHF.

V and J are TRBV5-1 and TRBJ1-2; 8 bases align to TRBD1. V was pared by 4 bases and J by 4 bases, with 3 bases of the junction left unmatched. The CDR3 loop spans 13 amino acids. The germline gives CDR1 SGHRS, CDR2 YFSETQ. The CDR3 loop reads CASSGDRGYGYTF. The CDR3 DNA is TGCGCCAGCAGCGGCGACAGGGGCTATGGCTACACCTTC.

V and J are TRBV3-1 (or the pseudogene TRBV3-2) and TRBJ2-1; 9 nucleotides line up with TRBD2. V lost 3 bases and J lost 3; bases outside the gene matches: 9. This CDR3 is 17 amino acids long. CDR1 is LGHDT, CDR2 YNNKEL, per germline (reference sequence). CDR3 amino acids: CASSQQSGGRDYNEQFF. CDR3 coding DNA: TGTGCCAGCAGCCAGCAGAGCGGGGGGAGAGACTACAATGAGCAGTTCTTC.

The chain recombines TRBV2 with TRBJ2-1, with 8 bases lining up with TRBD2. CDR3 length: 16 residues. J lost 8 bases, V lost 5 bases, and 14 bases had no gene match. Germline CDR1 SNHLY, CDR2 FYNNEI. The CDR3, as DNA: TGTGCCAGCAGTCCCAGCGGGGGTATGAATCGGGATGAGCAGTTCTTC. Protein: CASSPSGGMNRDEQFF.

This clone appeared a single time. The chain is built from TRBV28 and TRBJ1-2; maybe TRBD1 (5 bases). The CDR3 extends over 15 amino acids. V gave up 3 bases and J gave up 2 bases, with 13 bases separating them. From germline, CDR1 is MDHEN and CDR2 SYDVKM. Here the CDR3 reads CASSFGGINNYGYTF. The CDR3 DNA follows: TGTGCCAGCAGTTTTGGGGGGATCAACAACTATGGCTACACCTTC.

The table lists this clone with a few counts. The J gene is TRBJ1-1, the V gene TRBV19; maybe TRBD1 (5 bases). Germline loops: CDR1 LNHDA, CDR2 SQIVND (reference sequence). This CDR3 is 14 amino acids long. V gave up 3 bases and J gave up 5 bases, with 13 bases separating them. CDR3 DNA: TGTGCCAGTAGTATTACGCAGGGAAGGACTGAAGCTTTCTTT. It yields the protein CASSITQGRTEAFF.

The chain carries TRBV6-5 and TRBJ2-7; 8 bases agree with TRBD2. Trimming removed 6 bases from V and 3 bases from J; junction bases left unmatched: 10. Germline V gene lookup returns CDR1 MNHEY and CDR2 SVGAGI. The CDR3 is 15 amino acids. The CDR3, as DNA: TGTGCCAGCAGCACGGGAGGGTATGGGGACTACGAGCAGTACTTC. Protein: CASSTGGYGDYEQYF.